The source of this T cell receptor beta chain is a study of blood T cell repertoires in COVID-19. Overall study context: The samples span acute and convalescent COVID-19 from the United States, Italy and Spain.

This clone has a handful of counts. V shed 0 bases and J shed 0 bases, with 8 bases lying between them. The germline V gene encodes CDR1 KGHSH and CDR2 LQKENI. The CDR3 contains 15 residues. Assay used: immunoSEQ multiplex PCR; TCRdb lists only in-frame clones, some missing. There are approximately 89,000 clones in the sample; 80% occur only once, and roughly a fifth lies in the top ten. The sample taken for sequencing was peripheral blood. This receptor was obtained from a woman at least 80 years old with acute or convalescent COVID-19. V usage is TRBV18 and J usage is TRBJ2-5, with unresolved D. The CDR3 bases are TGTGCCAGCTCACCACCTATCCCAGACCAAGAGACCCAGTACTTC. This codes for CASSPPIPDQETQYF. Full variable domain (missing parts from reference TRBV18 and TRBJ2-5): NAGVMQNPRHLVRRRGQEARLRCSPMKGHSHVYWYRQLPEEGLKFMVYLQKENIIDESGMPKERFSAEFPKEGPSILRIQQVVRGDSAAYFCASSPPIPDQETQYFGPGTRLLVL.